These 15 T cell receptor beta chains share one sample of origin, sequenced in a study of beta chain features in type 1 diabetes. cDNA synthesis used the whole RNA isolate, giving expressed TCRB sequences. Clones were sequenced by immunoSEQ multiplex PCR, and TCRdb holds only the in-frame ones, with some missing. The sample lists about 360,000 clones, approximately 12% occurring once. The sample comprised naive CD4+ T cells from blood. These receptors all come from a man aged 18 to 29 in good health.

The chain carries TRBV5-6 and TRBJ2-7; D is unresolved. The germline CDR1 and CDR2 sequences are SGHDT and YYEEEE. Trimming pared 4 bases from V and 2 bases from J, leaving 10 bases between. This CDR3 is built from 13 residues. In nucleotides, the CDR3 is TGTGCCAGCAGCCTGTGGCTTACCTACGAGCAGTACTTC. Translating it yields CASSLWLTYEQYF.

This clone was seen only a few times. The J gene is TRBJ2-5, the V gene TRBV18; TRBD2 aligns across 8 bases. The CDR3 is 15 amino acids. Germline assignment: CDR1 KGHSH and CDR2 LQKENI. J lost 3 bases, V lost 0 bases, and 3 bases had no gene match. The CDR3 nucleotides are TGTGCCAGCTCACCACCATTACTAGCGGAAGAGACCCAGTACTTC. Its translation is CASSPPLLAEETQYF.

The chain recombines TRBV18 with TRBJ2-2, with D unresolved. Trimming pared 5 bases from V and 0 bases from J, leaving 10 bases between. This CDR3 region has 15 residues. Germline loops: CDR1 KGHSH, CDR2 LQKENI. The CDR3 spells CASSWWQTNTGELFF. As DNA, the CDR3 is TGTGCCAGCTCATGGTGGCAGACGAACACCGGGGAGCTGTTTTTT.

This clone has just a few counts. The rearrangement joins TRBV29-1 to TRBJ1-2, with 9 bases fitting TRBD1. CDR3 length equals 19 residues. V gave up 1 base and J gave up 2 bases; unmatched junction bases: 17. In germline, CDR1 is SQVTM, CDR2 ANQGSEA. Written as DNA, the CDR3 is TGCAGCGTTGAAGCGGGCTCACCCAGGGACAGGGCGAACAACTATGGCTACACCTTC. This translates into CSVEAGSPRDRANNYGYTF.

This sequence joins TRBV29-1 and TRBJ2-3; 7 bases are shared with TRBD2. Trimming took 7 bases from V and 8 from J; bases not matched to a gene: 12. Per germline, CDR1 SQVTM and CDR2 ANQGSEA. The CDR3 contains 13 residues. The DNA for the CDR3 is TGCAGCGGGGACTTTAATCGGGAGGCTACGCAGTATTTT. Translated: CSGDFNREATQYF.

V gene TRBV18 combines with J gene TRBJ2-7, with D possibly matching TRBD1 (8 bases). The germline CDR1 and CDR2 sequences are KGHSH and LQKENI. Trimming pared 0 bases from V and 3 bases from J, leaving 15 bases between. The CDR3 is made up of 16 amino acids. CDR3 sequence (DNA): TGTGCCAGCTCACCACCGCGGGGGACAGGCTACTACGAGCAGTACTTC. Amino acid sequence: CASSPPRGTGYYEQYF.

This clone was recorded a few times. This chain connects TRBV18 to TRBJ2-4, with a tentative D call TRBD2 (6 bases). The V gene lost 2 bases and the J gene lost 2 bases, with 7 bases spanning the gap. CDR3 length equals 14 residues. In germline, CDR1 is KGHSH, CDR2 LQKENI. This CDR3 is CASSPAGTKNIQYF. In nucleotides, the CDR3 is TGTGCCAGCTCACCAGCGGGGACCAAAAACATTCAGTACTTC.

This chain uses TRBV23-1 with TRBJ1-1; 7 nucleotides match TRBD1. TRBV23-1 qualifies as an ORF whose function is uncertain. V shed 0 bases and J 5 bases; nucleotides not matched to a gene: 9. The CDR3 loop spans 16 amino acids. The CDR3 bases are TGCGCCAGCAGTCAATCAGGGCAGGGGGATTTTACTGAAGCTTTCTTT. Amino acid sequence: CASSQSGQGDFTEAFF.

This clone was found a few times. The chain combines TRBV9 with TRBJ1-6, with 7 bases identical to TRBD1. CDR1 is SGDLS, CDR2 YYNGEE, per germline. The CDR3 sequence is 15 residues long. The ends lost 4 bases at V and 7 bases at J; junction bases unmatched: 8. The CDR3 loop reads CASSPPGQRNSPLHF. As DNA, the CDR3 is TGTGCCAGCAGCCCACCGGGACAGCGAAATTCACCCCTCCACTTT.

This rearrangement joins TRBV5-4 to TRBJ2-2; perhaps TRBD2 as D (6 bases). The CDR3 runs 15 residues. Germline CDR1 SGHNT, CDR2 YYREEE (reference sequence). With 1 base removed from V and 4 bases from J, the gap between germline ends came to 11 bases. CDR3 sequence: CASSLSRGSTGELFF. CDR3 nucleotide sequence: TGTGCCAGCAGCTTGAGTCGGGGGAGCACCGGGGAGCTGTTTTTT.

The rearrangement uses TRBV7-8 and TRBJ1-4; D perhaps matches TRBD1 (5 bases). The CDR3 has 16 residues. Trimming cost V 5 bases and J 3 bases, with 16 bases left between them. CDR1 and CDR2 from the germline V gene are SGHVS and FQNEAQ. The CDR3 DNA follows: TGTGCCAGCAGCCTCCTGGCAGGGTTTTCTAATGAAAAACTGTTTTTT. The encoded protein is CASSLLAGFSNEKLFF.

J is TRBJ1-1 and V is TRBV6-5; 11 nucleotides match TRBD1. The CDR3 contains 15 residues. Unmatched junction bases numbered 1, after V lost 0 bases and J lost 4 bases. Germline CDR1 reads MNHEY; CDR2 reads SVGAGI. Written as DNA, the CDR3 is TGTGCCAGCAGTTACTCTGGGACAGGGGGCACTGAAGCTTTCTTT. Its protein is CASSYSGTGGTEAFF.

A few counts support this clone. The genes are TRBV13 and TRBJ2-2; 9 bases fit TRBD1. CDR1 and CDR2 from the germline V gene are PRHDT and FYEKMQ (reference sequence). V trimming: 7 bases; J trimming: 2 bases; junction bases outside the gene matches: 14. CDR3 length equals 18 residues. The CDR3 loop is CASIQRASGQGNTGELFF. DNA for the CDR3: TGTGCCAGCATCCAAAGAGCCTCGGGACAGGGCAACACCGGGGAGCTGTTTTTT.

In this sample, this clone turned up a few times. The chain's CDR3 is CASSLPLAGNTDTQYF. CDR3 nucleotides: TGTGCCAGCAGCCTTCCCTTAGCGGGAAACACAGATACGCAGTATTTT. V usage is TRBV7-2 and J usage is TRBJ2-3; 8 bases are shared with TRBD2. The CDR3 loop spans 16 amino acids. The germline V gene encodes CDR1 SGHTA and CDR2 FQGNSA. V was pared by 5 bases and J by 2 bases, with 9 bases of the junction left unmatched.

In this sample, this clone turned up a few times. This sequence joins TRBV19 and TRBJ2-1, with a weak D call TRBD2 (5 bases). V lost 5 bases, J lost 1 base, and 15 bases lay in between. Germline assignment: CDR1 LNHDA and CDR2 SQIVND (reference sequence). CDR3 length: 16 amino acids. In nucleotides, the CDR3 is TGTGCCAGTAGTCCGGTAGCGCATCCTTCCTACAATGAGCAGTTCTTC. Amino acids: CASSPVAHPSYNEQFF.